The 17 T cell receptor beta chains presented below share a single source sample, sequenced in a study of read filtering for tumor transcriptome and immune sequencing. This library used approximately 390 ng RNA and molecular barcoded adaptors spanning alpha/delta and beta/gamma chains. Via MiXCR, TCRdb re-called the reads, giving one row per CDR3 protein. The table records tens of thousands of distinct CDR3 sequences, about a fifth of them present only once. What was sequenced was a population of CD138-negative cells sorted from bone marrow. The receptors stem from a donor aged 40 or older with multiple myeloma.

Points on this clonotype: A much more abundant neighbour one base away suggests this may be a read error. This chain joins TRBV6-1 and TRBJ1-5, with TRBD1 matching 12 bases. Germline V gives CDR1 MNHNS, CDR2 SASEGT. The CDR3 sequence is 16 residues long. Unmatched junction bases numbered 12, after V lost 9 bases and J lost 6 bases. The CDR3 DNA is TGTGCCAGTTCATTAGCCGGGACAGGGGGCACTCAGCCCCAGCATTTT. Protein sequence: CASSLAGTGGTQPQHF.

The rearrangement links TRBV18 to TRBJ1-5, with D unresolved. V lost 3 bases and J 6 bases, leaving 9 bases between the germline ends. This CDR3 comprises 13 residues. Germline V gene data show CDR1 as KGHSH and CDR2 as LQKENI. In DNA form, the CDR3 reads TGTGCCAGCTCACCCGCGGTCGGTCAGCCCCAGCATTTT. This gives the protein CASSPAVGQPQHF.

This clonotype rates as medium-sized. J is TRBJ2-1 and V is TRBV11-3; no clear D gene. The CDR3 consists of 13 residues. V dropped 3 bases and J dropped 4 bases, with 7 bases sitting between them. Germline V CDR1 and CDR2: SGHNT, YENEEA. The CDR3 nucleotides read TGTGCCAGCAGCTTCGACCCATACAATGAGCAGTTCTTC. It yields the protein CASSFDPYNEQFF.

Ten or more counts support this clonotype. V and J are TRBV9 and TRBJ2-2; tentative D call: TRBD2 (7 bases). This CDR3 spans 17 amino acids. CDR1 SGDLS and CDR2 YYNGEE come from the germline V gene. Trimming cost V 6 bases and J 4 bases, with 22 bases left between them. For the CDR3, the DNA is TGTGCCAGCAACCCTGGGGGGAGGGCCAGGGGCACCGGGGAGCTGTTTTTT. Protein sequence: CASNPGGRARGTGELFF.

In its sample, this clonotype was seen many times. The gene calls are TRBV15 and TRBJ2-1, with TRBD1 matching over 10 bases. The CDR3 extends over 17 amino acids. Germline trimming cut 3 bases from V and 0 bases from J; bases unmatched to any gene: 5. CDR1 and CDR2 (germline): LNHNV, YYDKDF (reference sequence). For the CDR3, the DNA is TGTGCCACCAGCAGCACGGACAGGGGGTCCTCCTACAATGAGCAGTTCTTC. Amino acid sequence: CATSSTDRGSSYNEQFF.

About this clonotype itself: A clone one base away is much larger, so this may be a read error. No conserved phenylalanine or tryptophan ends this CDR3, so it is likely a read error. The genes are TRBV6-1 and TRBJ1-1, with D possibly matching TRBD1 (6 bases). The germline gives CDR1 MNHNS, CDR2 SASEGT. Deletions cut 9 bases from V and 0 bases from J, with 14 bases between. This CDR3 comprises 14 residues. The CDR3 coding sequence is TGTGCCAGTCACAGGGTAAACATGAACACTGAAGCTTTCTCT. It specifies CASHRVNMNTEAFS.

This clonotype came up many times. CDR3 sequence (DNA): TGTGCCAGTAGTGCCCGGGACAGGGGCCACGAGCAGTACTTC. It encodes CASSARDRGHEQYF. The gene calls are TRBV19 and TRBJ2-7; TRBD1 aligns across 10 bases. There are 14 residues in the CDR3. V lost 5 bases and J lost 5; bases outside the gene matches: 6. Germline-derived CDR1 and CDR2 are LNHDA and SQIVND (reference sequence).

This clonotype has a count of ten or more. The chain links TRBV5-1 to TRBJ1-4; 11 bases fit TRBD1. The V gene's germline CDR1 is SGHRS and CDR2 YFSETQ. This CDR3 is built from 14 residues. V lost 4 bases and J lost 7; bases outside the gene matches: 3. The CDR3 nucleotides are TGCGCCAGCAGCCACGGACAGGGGGCTGAAAAACTGTTTTTT. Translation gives CASSHGQGAEKLFF.

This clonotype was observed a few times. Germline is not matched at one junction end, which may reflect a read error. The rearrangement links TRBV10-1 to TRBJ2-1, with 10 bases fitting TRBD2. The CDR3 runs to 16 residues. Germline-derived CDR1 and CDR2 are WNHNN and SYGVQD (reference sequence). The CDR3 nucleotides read TGCGCCAGCAGTATTCCTAGCGGGAGCTCCTGCAATGAGCAGTTCTTC. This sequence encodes CASSIPSGSSCNEQFF.

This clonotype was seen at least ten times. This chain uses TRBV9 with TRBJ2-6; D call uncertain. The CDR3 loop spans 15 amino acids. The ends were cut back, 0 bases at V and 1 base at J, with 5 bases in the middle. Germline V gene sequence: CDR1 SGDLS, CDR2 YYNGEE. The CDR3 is CASSVGASGANVLTF. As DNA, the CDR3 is TGTGCCAGCAGCGTAGGGGCTTCTGGGGCCAACGTCCTGACTTTC.

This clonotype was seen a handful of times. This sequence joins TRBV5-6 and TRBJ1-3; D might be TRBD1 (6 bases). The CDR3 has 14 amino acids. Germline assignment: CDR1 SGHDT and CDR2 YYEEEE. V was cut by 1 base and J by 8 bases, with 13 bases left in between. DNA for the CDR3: TGTGCCAGCAGCTTGCAGTCAGGGGTATACACCATATATTTT. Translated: CASSLQSGVYTIYF.

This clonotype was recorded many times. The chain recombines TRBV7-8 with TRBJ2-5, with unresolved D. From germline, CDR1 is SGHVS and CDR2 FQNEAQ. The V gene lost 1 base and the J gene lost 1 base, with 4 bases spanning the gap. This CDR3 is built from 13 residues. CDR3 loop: CASSLEVQETQYF. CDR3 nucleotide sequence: TGTGCCAGCAGCTTAGAGGTCCAAGAGACCCAGTACTTC.

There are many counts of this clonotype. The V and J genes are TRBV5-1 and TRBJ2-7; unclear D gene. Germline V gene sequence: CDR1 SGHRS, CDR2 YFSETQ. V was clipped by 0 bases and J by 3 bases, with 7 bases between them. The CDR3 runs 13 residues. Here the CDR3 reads CASSLDGDYEQYF. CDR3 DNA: TGCGCCAGCAGCTTGGACGGAGACTACGAGCAGTACTTC.

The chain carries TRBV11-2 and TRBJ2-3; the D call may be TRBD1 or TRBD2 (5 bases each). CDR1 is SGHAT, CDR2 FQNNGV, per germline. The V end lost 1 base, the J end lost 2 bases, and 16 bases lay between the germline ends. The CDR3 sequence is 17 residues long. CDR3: CASSLGGRSPLTDTQYF. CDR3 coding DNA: TGTGCCAGCAGCTTAGGGGGACGGAGCCCTCTCACAGATACGCAGTATTTT.

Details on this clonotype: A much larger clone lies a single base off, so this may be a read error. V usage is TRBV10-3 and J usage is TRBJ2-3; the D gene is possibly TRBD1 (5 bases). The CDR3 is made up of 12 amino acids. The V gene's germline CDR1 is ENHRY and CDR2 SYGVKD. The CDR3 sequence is CAIGPDTDMQYF. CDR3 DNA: TGTGCCATCGGTCCGGACACAGATATGCAGTATTTT.

The CDR3 DNA reads as TGTGCCAGCAGCCAAGGGGGGTACAACAATGAGCAGTTCTTC. This gives the protein CASSQGGYNNEQFF. V and J are TRBV11-2 and TRBJ2-1; perhaps D is TRBD1 or TRBD2 (6 bases each). V dropped 5 bases and J dropped 5 bases, with 13 bases sitting between them. This CDR3 has 14 amino acids. Germline values: CDR1 SGHAT, CDR2 FQNNGV.

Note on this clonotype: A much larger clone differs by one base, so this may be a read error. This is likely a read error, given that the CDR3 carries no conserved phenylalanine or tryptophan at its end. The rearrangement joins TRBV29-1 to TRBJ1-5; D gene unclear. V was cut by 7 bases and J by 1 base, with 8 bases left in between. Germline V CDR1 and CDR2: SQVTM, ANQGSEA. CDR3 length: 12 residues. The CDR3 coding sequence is TGCAGCGCCCGGGCGAGCAATCAGCCCCAGCATCTT. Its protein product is CSARASNQPQHL.